The 21 T cell receptor beta chains below come from one sample, sequenced in a study of long-term antiretroviral therapy in people with HIV. Sequencing used immunoSEQ v3.0 at survey level. Profiling relied on immunoSEQ multiplex PCR, and the TCRdb table lists in-frame clones only, not all of them. This sample has some 35,000 clones, with 94% found just once. The source material was unsorted PBMCs, sampled around 5 years after starting antiretroviral therapy. The receptor source for this set is a woman aged 45 to 65 with HIV.

This chain links TRBV6-6 with TRBJ1-2; D possibly corresponds to TRBD1 (5 bases). Germline lookup yields CDR1 MNHNY and CDR2 SVGAGI (reference sequence). The V end lost 2 bases, the J end lost 3 bases, and 10 bases lay between the germline ends. The CDR3 totals 14 residues. The CDR3 DNA reads TGTGCCAGCAGTTACGTTTCGGGGGACTATGGCTACACCTTC. This sequence encodes CASSYVSGDYGYTF.

This chain joins TRBV2 and TRBJ2-1; D is ambiguous. Trimming removed 7 bases from V and 7 bases from J, with 20 bases in between. Germline CDR1 is SNHLY and CDR2 is FYNNEI. CDR3 length: 15 amino acids. This CDR3 reads CASNTVRRYRNEQFF. The DNA for the CDR3 is TGTGCCAGCAACACGGTCAGGAGATATCGGAATGAGCAGTTCTTC.

The chain has TRBV11-2 and TRBJ1-2; TRBD1 matches 7 bases. Germline lookup yields CDR1 SGHAT and CDR2 FQNNGV. V gave up 1 base and J gave up 1 base; unmatched junction bases: 6. The CDR3 loop spans 16 amino acids. Here the CDR3 reads CASSLGGTAINYGYTF. Here the CDR3 DNA reads TGTGCCAGCAGCTTAGGGGGGACAGCGATTAACTATGGCTACACCTTC.

This clone was found once. This chain uses TRBV7-3 with TRBJ1-5; D remains ambiguous. The V and J ends lost 5 bases and 0 bases respectively, with 5 bases between them. The CDR3 has 13 amino acids. Per the germline V gene, CDR1 is SGHTA and CDR2 is FQGTGA. The CDR3 DNA sequence: TGTGCCAGCAGCGCATATAGCAATCAGCCCCAGCATTTT. The encoded protein is CASSAYSNQPQHF.

DNA of the CDR3: TGTGCCACCAGCAGCCAGGAGGGGGAAAAACTGTTTTTT. This encodes CATSSQEGEKLFF. V and J are TRBV15 and TRBJ1-4, with a possible D match to TRBD1 (5 bases). Between the trimmed V and J ends, which lost 3 bases and 8 bases, there was a span of 10 bases. The CDR3 runs to 13 residues. Germline V gene sequence: CDR1 LNHNV, CDR2 YYDKDF (reference sequence).

CDR3 region: CASSDRAGVSLVEQFF. The CDR3 nucleotides are TGTGCCAGCAGCGATCGTGCAGGGGTGTCTCTTGTTGAGCAGTTCTTC. The chain is built from TRBV9 and TRBJ2-1, with D maybe TRBD1 (6 bases). CDR3 length: 16 residues. V lost 3 bases, J lost 9 bases, and 22 bases lay in between. CDR1 and CDR2 from the germline V gene are SGDLS and YYNGEE.

The rearrangement uses TRBV6-6 and TRBJ2-7; no firm D call. With 6 bases removed from V and 5 bases from J, the gap between germline ends came to 17 bases. Germline CDR1 reads MNHNY; CDR2 reads SVGAGI (reference sequence). This CDR3 contains 14 residues. The CDR3 DNA follows: TGTGCCAGCAGCCTCAAACTCGCATCCAACGAGCAGTACTTC. It codes for CASSLKLASNEQYF.

This rearrangement joins TRBV10-3 to TRBJ2-1, with D perhaps TRBD1 or TRBD2 (5 bases each). The CDR3 is 16 amino acids. From germline, CDR1 is ENHRY and CDR2 SYGVKD. V was clipped by 4 bases and J by 5 bases, with 18 bases between them. CDR3 coding DNA: TGTGCCATCAGTGCCACATTTGCCCAGGGACACAATGAGCAGTTCTTC. It specifies CAISATFAQGHNEQFF.

This chain joins TRBV18 and TRBJ1-2; D gene ambiguous. Germline V gene lookup returns CDR1 KGHSH and CDR2 LQKENI. The CDR3 is 12 residues long. Trimming shortened V by 3 bases and J by 2 bases, and 4 bases separated the two germline ends. The CDR3 bases are TGTGCCAGCTCACCGGACAACTATGGCTACACCTTC. Translation gives CASSPDNYGYTF.

This sequence joins TRBV2 and TRBJ1-4; 7 nucleotides match TRBD1. Germline CDR1 reads SNHLY; CDR2 reads FYNNEI. Trimming cost V 6 bases and J 4 bases; bases outside gene matches: 5. The length of the CDR3 is 14 residues. CDR3 residues: CASSLGQFNEKLFF. CDR3 coding DNA: TGTGCCAGCAGCTTGGGACAGTTTAATGAAAAACTGTTTTTT.

This clone was detected a few times. The chain employs TRBV5-8 and TRBJ1-5, with D possibly TRBD1 on 6 matching bases. In germline, CDR1 is SGHTS, CDR2 YDEGEE. Trimming cost V 0 bases and J 7 bases, with 11 bases left between them. This CDR3 contains 14 residues. The CDR3 sequence: CASSLGNRDQPQHF. The CDR3 coding sequence is TGTGCCAGCAGCTTGGGGAACAGGGACCAGCCCCAGCATTTT.

This rearrangement joins TRBV5-6 to TRBJ2-5; no definite D call. The CDR3 consists of 13 residues. Trimming took off 2 bases at V and 2 bases at J, with 7 bases between the two ends. CDR1 and CDR2 (germline): SGHDT, YYEEEE. The CDR3 coding sequence is TGTGCCAGCAGCTTCTGGATACAAGAGACCCAGTACTTC. Translation gives CASSFWIQETQYF.

The chain has TRBV4-2 and TRBJ2-4; 8 positions agree with TRBD2. This CDR3 is built from 16 residues. The V and J ends lost 5 bases and 8 bases, in that order; junction bases with no gene match: 14. In germline, CDR1 is LGHNA, CDR2 YNFKEQ. CDR3 in amino acids: CASSVSSGALWDIQYF. The CDR3 bases are TGTGCCAGCAGCGTGAGTAGCGGGGCTCTTTGGGACATTCAGTACTTC.

The V and J genes are TRBV4-1 and TRBJ2-5; 11 bases line up with TRBD2. The CDR3 totals 17 residues. The V segment lost 1 base and the J segment 2 bases; nucleotides outside the gene matches: 6. The germline gives CDR1 MGHRA, CDR2 YSYEKL. The CDR3 DNA is TGCGCCAGCAGCCAAGTCGCTAGCGGGGGGATACAAGAGACCCAGTACTTC. Its protein product is CASSQVASGGIQETQYF.

V usage is TRBV6-1 and J usage is TRBJ2-4; possible D gene TRBD2, 5 bases. V lost 7 bases and J lost 4, with 8 bases in between. The germline gives CDR1 MNHNS, CDR2 SASEGT. The CDR3 covers 12 residues. In nucleotides, the CDR3 is TGTGCCAGCATGGGCGGGAAAAACATTCAGTACTTC. Translating gives CASMGGKNIQYF.

J is TRBJ2-7 and V is TRBV30, with 8 bases fitting TRBD2. The trim removed 4 bases at V and 6 bases at J, leaving 8 bases unmatched. The CDR3 sequence is 13 residues long. Germline CDR1 reads GTSNPN; CDR2 reads SVGIG (reference sequence). In DNA form, the CDR3 reads TGTGCCTGGACGCCGGACGGGAGGGCCGAGCAGTACTTC. As protein: CAWTPDGRAEQYF.

The gene calls are TRBV6-6 and TRBJ2-7, with 8 bases aligning to TRBD2. CDR3 size: 14 residues. The V and J ends lost 10 bases and 4 bases, in that order; junction bases with no gene match: 12. The germline CDR1 and CDR2 sequences are MNHNY and SVGAGI (reference sequence). The CDR3 coding sequence is TGTGCCACTGCTAGGACTAGCAATGATTACGAGCAGTACTTC. This gives the protein CATARTSNDYEQYF.

The rearrangement joins TRBV9 to TRBJ2-1; 7 bases fit TRBD2. J lost 6 bases, V lost 0 bases, and 6 bases had no gene match. The length of the CDR3 is 15 residues. Germline V gene sequence: CDR1 SGDLS, CDR2 YYNGEE. CDR3 sequence: CASSVGLATGNEQFF. The CDR3 nucleotides are TGTGCCAGCAGCGTAGGACTAGCTACAGGCAATGAGCAGTTCTTC. Full variable domain (remainder filled in from reference TRBV9 and TRBJ2-1): DSGVTQTPKHLITATGQRVTLRCSPRSGDLSVYWYQQSLDQGLQFLIQYYNGEERAKGNILERFSAQQFPDLHSELNLSSLELGDSALYFCASSVGLATGNEQFFGPGTRLTVL.

For the CDR3, the DNA is TGTGCCAGCAGCTCGGGGGTAGGGGGCGAGCAGTACTTC. It specifies CASSSGVGGEQYF. V usage is TRBV11-2 and J usage is TRBJ2-7; D could derive from TRBD1 or TRBD2 (6 bases each). The CDR3 totals 13 residues. The V end lost 4 bases, the J end lost 6 bases, and 13 bases lay between the germline ends. CDR1 is SGHAT, CDR2 FQNNGV, per germline.

The genes are TRBV2 and TRBJ2-4; D is ambiguous. Germline loops: CDR1 SNHLY, CDR2 FYNNEI. The CDR3 contains 15 residues. Trimming removed 5 bases at V and 0 bases at J, with 11 bases between. The DNA of the CDR3 is TGTGCCAGCAGTACACTCAACCTAGCCAAAAACATTCAGTACTTC. Translated, it gives CASSTLNLAKNIQYF.

The chain carries TRBV30 and TRBJ2-1; unclear D gene. The CDR3 runs to 13 residues. Germline-derived CDR1 and CDR2 are GTSNPN and SVGIG (reference sequence). V was pared by 4 bases and J by 4 bases, with 11 bases between. For the CDR3, the DNA is TGTGCCTGGACCCTCGGCAGTTACAATGAGCAGTTCTTC. Its protein is CAWTLGSYNEQFF.